Shown below are 5 T cell receptor beta chains from a single sample sequenced in a study of PD-L1 blockade in urothelial cancer. The table came from immunoSEQ multiplex PCR; TCRdb's copy has only in-frame clones and leaves some out. The sample has around 87,000 clones; roughly 85% are singletons. Noted time point: peripheral blood 6 weeks after treatment start. The sequencing used PBMCs, collected around atezolizumab (anti-PD-L1) treatment. The receptors originated from a man aged 70 or older with urothelial cancer.

This chain joins TRBV11-2 and TRBJ1-3; D might be TRBD1 (6 bases). CDR3 length: 15 amino acids. The V gene's germline CDR1 is SGHAT and CDR2 FQNNGV. V was cut by 6 bases and J by 0 bases, with 12 bases left in between. CDR3 bases: TGTGCCAGCAGATCAGGGGTATACTCTGGAAACACCATATATTTT. Translation: CASRSGVYSGNTIYF.

This clone was seen repeatedly, ten times or more. The CDR3 loop reads CASSPGTSGYEQYF. As DNA, the CDR3 is TGCGCCAGCAGCCCCGGGACTAGCGGCTACGAGCAGTACTTC. The chain couples TRBV4-1 to TRBJ2-7; TRBD2 matches 11 bases. The CDR3 has 14 residues. Germline loops: CDR1 MGHRA, CDR2 YSYEKL. Trimming removed 4 bases from V and 3 bases from J; junction bases left unmatched: 2.

This chain uses TRBV7-3 with TRBJ2-5; no reliable D call. The CDR3 totals 13 residues. The germline gives CDR1 SGHTA, CDR2 FQGTGA. The V and J ends lost 1 base and 4 bases respectively, with 7 bases between them. As DNA, the CDR3 is TGTGCCAGCAGCTTAATCCCGGGAGAGACCCAGTACTTC. It codes for CASSLIPGETQYF.

The V call is TRBV7-7, the J call TRBJ2-1; no firm D call. The V end was cut by 1 base, the J end by 6 bases, with 7 bases between. This CDR3 has 13 residues. Per the germline V gene, CDR1 is SSHAT and CDR2 is FNYEAQ (reference sequence). The CDR3: CASSLDSLNEQFF. CDR3 bases: TGTGCCAGCAGCTTAGACTCACTCAATGAGCAGTTCTTC.

The V and J genes are TRBV2 and TRBJ2-3, with D perhaps TRBD1 (7 bases). V was clipped by 11 bases and J by 3 bases, with 15 bases between them. The CDR3 is 13 amino acids. Looked up from germline, CDR1 is SNHLY and CDR2 is FYNNEI. The CDR3, as DNA: TGTGCCGGCTCCCAGGGGGGAACAGATACGCAGTATTTT. It codes for CAGSQGGTDTQYF.